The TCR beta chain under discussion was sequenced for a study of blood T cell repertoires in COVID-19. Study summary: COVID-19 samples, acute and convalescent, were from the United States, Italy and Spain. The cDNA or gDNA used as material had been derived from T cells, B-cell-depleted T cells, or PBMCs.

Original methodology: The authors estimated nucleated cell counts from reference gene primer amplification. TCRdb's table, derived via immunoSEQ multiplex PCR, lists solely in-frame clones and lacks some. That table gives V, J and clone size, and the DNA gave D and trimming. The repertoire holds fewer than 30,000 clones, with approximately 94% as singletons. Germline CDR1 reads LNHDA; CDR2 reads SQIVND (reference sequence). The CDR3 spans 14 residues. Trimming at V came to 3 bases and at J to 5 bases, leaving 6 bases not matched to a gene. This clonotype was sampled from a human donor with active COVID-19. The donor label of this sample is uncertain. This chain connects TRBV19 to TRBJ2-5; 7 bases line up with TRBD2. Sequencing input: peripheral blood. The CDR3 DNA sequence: TGTGCCAGTAGTATCGGCGGGGGTGGGGAGACCCAGTACTTC. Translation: CASSIGGGGETQYF.